This passage covers 15 T cell receptor beta chains from one sample sequenced in a study of T-cell reconstitution after alpha-beta-depleted transplantation in children. It was with unique molecular identifiers that the TCRbeta library was prepared. MiXCR, applied by TCRdb to the PCR reads, yields one record per CDR3 protein. This sample has some 840,000 distinct CDR3 sequences, with roughly 15% found just once. The specimen comprised PBMCs, mostly from graft donor cells, sampled 360 days after TCRalphabeta/CD19-depleted stem cell transplant. The receptors derive from a male patient younger than 18 who had a stem cell transplant for acute lymphoblastic leukemia, so the T cells may come from the graft donor.

The rearrangement links TRBV11-2 to TRBJ2-1; TRBD2 might be the D (6 bases). Deletions cut 7 bases from V and 3 bases from J, with 19 bases between. In germline, CDR1 is SGHAT, CDR2 FQNNGV. The CDR3 totals 16 residues. Here the CDR3 reads CASKFIRRGLYNEQFF. For the CDR3, the DNA is TGTGCCAGCAAATTCATAAGGCGGGGACTCTACAATGAGCAGTTCTTC. Full variable domain (missing parts from reference TRBV11-2 and TRBJ2-1): EAGVAQSPRYKIIEKRQSVAFWCNPISGHATLYWYQQILGQGPKLLIQFQNNGVVDDSQLPKDRFSAERLKGVDSTLKIQPAKLEDSAVYLCASKFIRRGLYNEQFFGPGTRLTVL.

This clonotype has just a few counts. This chain's CDR3 is CASRDSSDGYTF. In nucleotides, the CDR3 is TGTGCCAGCAGGGACAGCTCCGATGGCTACACCTTC. This chain links TRBV2 with TRBJ1-2; possible D gene TRBD1, 6 bases. Germline V lookup: CDR1 SNHLY, CDR2 FYNNEI. CDR3 length: 12 residues. V shed 6 bases and J shed 6 bases, with 11 bases lying between them.

The chain joins TRBV5-1 to TRBJ2-5; perhaps TRBD1 as D (5 bases). This CDR3 contains 15 residues. Germline values: CDR1 SGHRS, CDR2 YFSETQ. The V end was cut by 4 bases, the J end by 5 bases, with 18 bases between. The CDR3 coding sequence is TGCGCCAGCAGCGGGGATGGGGCGCAACTGGAGACCCAGTACTTC. Residues: CASSGDGAQLETQYF.

This clonotype was picked up a small number of times. The chain has TRBV19 and TRBJ1-1, with a weak D call TRBD1 (5 bases). Trimming cost V 3 bases and J 4 bases, with 12 bases left between them. The CDR3 covers 14 residues. The germline V gene has CDR1 LNHDA and CDR2 SQIVND (reference sequence). The CDR3 DNA reads as TGTGCCAGTAGTATGAGGGCGGGGGGCACTGAAGCTTTCTTT. Its translation: CASSMRAGGTEAFF.

This clonotype was found many times. This chain uses TRBV9 with TRBJ2-1; 11 nucleotides match TRBD2. Germline trimming cut 4 bases from V and 8 bases from J; bases unmatched to any gene: 8. In germline, CDR1 is SGDLS, CDR2 YYNGEE. The CDR3 extends over 15 amino acids. CDR3 in DNA: TGTGCCAGCAGCCAGACTAGCGGGATTCTCGATGAGCAGTTCTTC. It translates to CASSQTSGILDEQFF.

The chain uses TRBV21-1 and TRBJ2-6; the table's D call, TRBD1, has no DNA check behind it. TRBV21-1 is a recognized pseudogene. The CDR3 has 16 amino acids. The CDR3 protein is CASSKVGVSGANVLTF. DNA for the CDR3: TGTGCCAGCAGCAAAGTAGGGGTGTCGGGGGCCAACGTCCTGACTTTC.

J is TRBJ2-3 and V is TRBV18; D is perhaps TRBD2 (5 bases). The CDR3 covers 13 residues. The V end lost 1 base, the J end lost 5 bases, and 7 bases lay between the germline ends. Germline V CDR1 and CDR2: KGHSH, LQKENI. The CDR3 protein is CASSPQLEDTQYF. CDR3 nucleotide sequence: TGTGCCAGCTCACCACAACTAGAAGATACGCAGTATTTT.

This clonotype was found a few times. The V call is TRBV7-9, the J call TRBJ2-7, with a tentative D call TRBD1 (6 bases). The CDR3 is 15 amino acids. The germline V and J ends were trimmed by 4 bases and 3 bases, with 16 bases remaining between them. Per germline, CDR1 SEHNR and CDR2 FQNEAQ (reference sequence). CDR3 DNA: TGTGCCAGCAGCTCCAGGGGAATCGGTTTCTACGAGCAGTACTTC. Translated: CASSSRGIGFYEQYF.

Regarding this clonotype: A single base separates this from a much larger clone, so it may be a read error. V and J are TRBV5-1 and TRBJ2-1; 9 bases are a match to TRBD1. Germline V gene data show CDR1 as SGHRS and CDR2 as YFSETQ. This CDR3 region has 17 residues. The CDR3 DNA is TGCGCCAGCAGCTTGGCGATCCGGGACAGGGTTTTCAATGAGCAGATCTTC. Translating it yields CASSLAIRDRVFNEQIF.

A few counts support this clonotype. This chain links TRBV5-1 with TRBJ2-5, with D perhaps matching TRBD2 (6 bases). With 4 bases removed from V and 2 bases from J, the gap between germline ends came to 12 bases. This CDR3 contains 14 residues. Per the germline V gene, CDR1 is SGHRS and CDR2 is YFSETQ. The CDR3: CASSPQTRQETQYF. The CDR3 coding sequence is TGCGCCAGCAGCCCACAGACTAGACAAGAGACCCAGTACTTC.

The sample holds many counts of this clonotype. The CDR3 region is CASSQGHNSNQPQHF. CDR3 coding DNA: TGTGCCAGCAGCCAGGGACACAATAGCAATCAGCCCCAGCATTTT. The chain employs TRBV3-1 and TRBJ1-5, with TRBD1 as a possible D gene (6 bases). This CDR3 contains 15 residues. V shed 3 bases and J shed 0 bases, with 9 bases lying between them. Germline loops: CDR1 LGHDT, CDR2 YNNKEL (reference sequence).

This clonotype was seen only a few times. The chain couples TRBV18 to TRBJ2-7; the match to TRBD2 covers 10 bases. The CDR3 covers 17 residues. V gave up 3 bases and J gave up 0 bases; unmatched junction bases: 8. Per germline, CDR1 KGHSH and CDR2 LQKENI. CDR3 residues: CASSPVAGGAVSYEQYF. Written as DNA, the CDR3 is TGTGCCAGCTCACCCGTAGCGGGAGGTGCTGTCTCCTACGAGCAGTACTTC.

The V gene is TRBV9, the J gene TRBJ2-1; D is undetermined. The V end was cut by 0 bases, the J end by 8 bases, with 12 bases between. This CDR3 contains 14 residues. CDR1 and CDR2 (germline): SGDLS, YYNGEE. CDR3 sequence reads: CASSVANPLDEQFF. In nucleotides, the CDR3 is TGTGCCAGCAGCGTAGCCAACCCCCTGGATGAGCAGTTCTTC.

The chain carries TRBV7-9 and TRBJ2-1; D remains unclear. V shed 1 base and J shed 0 bases, with 10 bases lying between them. Germline CDR1 is SEHNR and CDR2 is FQNEAQ (reference sequence). The CDR3 length is 16 residues. CDR3: CASSLGVYHSYNEQFF. In DNA, the CDR3 is TGTGCCAGCAGCTTAGGTGTGTACCACTCCTACAATGAGCAGTTCTTC.

This clonotype has just a few counts. This sequence joins TRBV4-1 and TRBJ2-7, with TRBD2 matching over 7 bases. J was trimmed by 2 bases and V by 2 bases; bases with no gene match: 12. This CDR3 spans 17 amino acids. Germline values: CDR1 MGHRA, CDR2 YSYEKL. CDR3 in amino acids: CASSQLRGSGVTYEQYF. The CDR3 region has the DNA TGCGCCAGCAGCCAACTCCGGGGGAGCGGGGTGACCTACGAGCAGTACTTC.